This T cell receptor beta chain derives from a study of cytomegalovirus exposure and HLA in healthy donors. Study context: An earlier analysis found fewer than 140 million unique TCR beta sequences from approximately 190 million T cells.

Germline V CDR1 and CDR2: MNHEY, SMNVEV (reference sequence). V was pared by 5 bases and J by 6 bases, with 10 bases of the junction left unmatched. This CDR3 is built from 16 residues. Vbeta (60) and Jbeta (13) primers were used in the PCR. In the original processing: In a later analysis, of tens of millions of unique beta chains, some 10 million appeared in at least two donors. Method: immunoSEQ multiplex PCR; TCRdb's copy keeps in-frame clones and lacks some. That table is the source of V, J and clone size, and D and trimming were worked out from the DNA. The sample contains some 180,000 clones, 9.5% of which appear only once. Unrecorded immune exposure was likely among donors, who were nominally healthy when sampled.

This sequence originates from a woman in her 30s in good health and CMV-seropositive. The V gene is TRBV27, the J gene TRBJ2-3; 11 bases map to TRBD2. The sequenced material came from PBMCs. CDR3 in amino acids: CASSVGRLAGRDTQYF. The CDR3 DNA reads TGTGCCAGCAGTGTGGGAAGACTAGCGGGAAGGGATACGCAGTATTTT.